Below, 26 T cell receptor beta chains from the same sample are listed, as sequenced in a study of regulatory T cells in long-lasting Graves disease. Libraries of TCR beta came from iRepertoire HTBI primers plus Arm-PCR of CDR3 regions. TCRdb reprocessed the multiplex PCR reads via MiXCR and lists one record per CDR3 protein. The table shows over 500,000 distinct CDR3 sequences, with roughly 15% occurring only once. The time point was: newly diagnosed GD, antithyroid drugs for less than 3 months. PBMC-derived RNA was used for the TCR library. This sample was also put to use in a study of T cells in Graves' hyperthyroidism and ophthalmopathy.

Sequencing was performed on peripheral blood mononuclear cells (PBMCs), taken at new diagnosis, from a patient treated with antithyroid drugs. These receptors were taken from a woman in her twenties or thirties with Graves disease.

In its sample, this clonotype was seen a few times. V gene TRBV20-1 combines with J gene TRBJ2-7, with 10 bases lining up with TRBD2. The germline V gene has CDR1 DFQATT and CDR2 SNEGSKA (reference sequence). The V segment lost 4 bases and the J segment 0 bases; nucleotides outside the gene matches: 12. This CDR3 is built from 17 residues. CDR3 DNA sequence: TGCAGTGCTATTAATCTCCTAGCGGGAGTCAGCTCCTACGAGCAGTACTTC. Its protein product is CSAINLLAGVSSYEQYF.

Comment on this clonotype: One end of the junction varies from germline; a read error may be responsible. The chain recombines TRBV20-1 with TRBJ2-1; TRBD1 agrees at 7 bases. CDR1 is DFQATT, CDR2 SNEGSKA, per germline (reference sequence). CDR3 length equals 18 residues. Here the CDR3 DNA reads TGCAGTGCTATAACCGGGACAGTTGGTTGGAGCTCCTACAATGAGCAGCTCTTC. Translated: CSAITGTVGWSSYNEQLF.

This clonotype has a handful of counts. The chain has TRBV20-1 and TRBJ1-5; TRBD1 agrees at 10 bases. CDR1 DFQATT and CDR2 SNEGSKA come from the germline V gene (reference sequence). The CDR3 runs 15 residues. The J segment lost 6 bases and the V segment lost 4 bases, leaving 9 bases of the junction unmatched. CDR3 in amino acids: CSANLPGTGVQPQHF. DNA for the CDR3: TGCAGTGCTAACCTGCCCGGGACAGGGGTTCAGCCCCAGCATTTT.

The rearrangement joins TRBV19 to TRBJ2-7; TRBD1 matches at 7 bases. CDR3 length: 14 amino acids. CDR1 is LNHDA, CDR2 SQIVND, per germline (reference sequence). Trimming at V came to 2 bases and at J to 0 bases, leaving 1 base not matched to a gene. The CDR3 spells CASSIRDSSYEQYF. The CDR3 coding sequence is TGTGCCAGTAGTATACGGGACAGCTCCTACGAGCAGTACTTC. The full variable domain, completed using reference TRBV19 and TRBJ2-7, is DGGITQSPKYLFRKEGQNVTLSCEQNLNHDAMYWYRQDPGQGLRLIYYSQIVNDFQKGDIAEGYSVSREKKESFPLTVTSAQKNPTAFYLCASSIRDSSYEQYFGPGTRLTVT.

This clonotype has ten or more counts. The V gene is TRBV7-2, the J gene TRBJ2-1; perhaps D is TRBD1 or TRBD2 (6 bases each). The V end was cut by 7 bases, the J end by 0 bases, with 13 bases between. This CDR3 contains 15 residues. Germline assignment: CDR1 SGHTA and CDR2 FQGNSA. CDR3 region: CASTSGASSYNEQFF. The CDR3 coding sequence is TGTGCCAGCACCTCGGGGGCTAGCTCCTACAATGAGCAGTTCTTC.

V and J are TRBV7-6 and TRBJ2-3; TRBD2 matches at 11 bases. J lost 5 bases, V lost 4 bases, and 8 bases had no gene match. CDR3 length: 16 residues. The V gene's germline CDR1 is SGHVS and CDR2 FNYEAQ. CDR3 region: CASSSSGLAGGDTQYF. The CDR3, as DNA: TGTGCCAGCAGCTCTAGCGGGCTAGCGGGAGGAGATACGCAGTATTTT.

The rearrangement joins TRBV6-2 or TRBV6-3 to TRBJ2-1; 7 bases map to TRBD1. After removal of 6 bases from V and 6 bases from J, the junction contained 8 bases not matched to a gene. This CDR3 is built from 14 residues. Germline CDR1 is MNHEY and CDR2 is SVGEGT. The CDR3 sequence: CASRTGLVVNEQFF. CDR3 nucleotide sequence: TGTGCCAGCAGGACAGGGTTGGTGGTCAATGAGCAGTTCTTC.

The chain couples TRBV12-5 to TRBJ2-1, with D hard to call. There are 12 residues in the CDR3. The V gene's germline CDR1 is LGHNT and CDR2 FRNRAP. Trimming left V 1 base short and J 7 bases short, with 5 bases between. CDR3 DNA sequence: TGTGCTAGTGGTTTGGGGGGAAATGAGCAGTTCTTC. As protein: CASGLGGNEQFF.

This clonotype appeared a few times. V and J are TRBV29-1 and TRBJ2-7, with D tentatively TRBD2 (5 bases). Trimming took off 0 bases at V and 3 bases at J, with 24 bases between the two ends. From germline, CDR1 is SQVTM and CDR2 ANQGSEA. CDR3 length: 18 residues. Written as DNA, the CDR3 is TGCAGCGTTGAAGACCGAAGACTCCGCGATCCTAGCAGCTACGAGCAGTACTTC. Protein sequence: CSVEDRRLRDPSSYEQYF.

This clonotype was counted many times. V usage is TRBV2 and J usage is TRBJ2-7; 9 bases align to TRBD2. Trimming cost V 5 bases and J 3 bases; bases outside gene matches: 5. The CDR3 is 14 residues long. CDR1 SNHLY and CDR2 FYNNEI come from the germline V gene. The DNA of the CDR3 is TGTGCCAGCAGTCCGACTAGCGGAGGCTACGAGCAGTACTTC. The encoded protein is CASSPTSGGYEQYF.

The chain has TRBV4-1 and TRBJ2-2, with D tentatively TRBD1 (6 bases). V shed 4 bases and J shed 3 bases, with 15 bases lying between them. The CDR3 runs to 16 residues. Per the germline V gene, CDR1 is MGHRA and CDR2 is YSYEKL. The DNA for the CDR3 is TGCGCCAGCAGCCCGGGACATTTATCGTACACCGGGGAGCTGTTTTTT. It codes for CASSPGHLSYTGELFF.

There are many counts of this clonotype. The chain combines TRBV7-2 with TRBJ2-7; D tentatively fits TRBD1 or TRBD2 (5 bases each). Trimming pared 8 bases from V and 0 bases from J, leaving 8 bases between. The CDR3 sequence is 12 residues long. Germline CDR1 SGHTA, CDR2 FQGNSA. DNA of the CDR3: TGTGCCAGCGAGGGGAGCTCCTACGAGCAGTACTTC. Its translation: CASEGSSYEQYF.

The sample holds a few counts of this clonotype. J is TRBJ1-5 and V is TRBV20-1; D call uncertain. CDR3 length: 14 residues. Germline V gives CDR1 DFQATT, CDR2 SNEGSKA (reference sequence). The V end lost 1 base, the J end lost 0 bases, and 7 bases lay between the germline ends. CDR3 sequence reads: CSARADYSNQPQHF. Here the CDR3 DNA reads TGCAGTGCTAGAGCTGATTATAGCAATCAGCCCCAGCATTTT.

The rearrangement links TRBV20-1 to TRBJ1-5; possibly TRBD1 for D (5 bases). V gave up 1 base and J gave up 1 base, with 14 bases separating them. Germline assignment: CDR1 DFQATT and CDR2 SNEGSKA (reference sequence). The CDR3 runs 16 residues. This chain's CDR3 is CSARAVAGGSNQPQHF. CDR3 sequence (DNA): TGCAGTGCTAGAGCCGTAGCCGGGGGGAGCAATCAGCCCCAGCATTTT.

This clonotype was seen at least ten times. The CDR3 nucleotides are TGTGCCAGCAGTCAATACCCGACTAGCGGAATCCCCCTAAGCACAGATACGCAGTATTTT. Translation gives CASSQYPTSGIPLSTDTQYF. The chain combines TRBV6-1 with TRBJ2-3; 9 bases agree with TRBD2. The length of the CDR3 is 20 residues. The germline V gene has CDR1 MNHNS and CDR2 SASEGT. V lost 5 bases to trimming and J lost 0 bases; unmatched junction nucleotides: 18.

The chain uses TRBV28 and TRBJ1-6, with unresolved D. The CDR3 consists of 13 residues. Trimming took 2 bases from V and 3 from J, leaving 2 bases between them. CDR1 and CDR2 (germline): MDHEN, SYDVKM. CDR3 coding DNA: TGTGCCAGCAGTTTAGGCTATAATTCACCCCTCCACTTT. It yields the protein CASSLGYNSPLHF.

This clonotype has ten or more counts. This sequence joins TRBV6-1 and TRBJ1-2; D may be TRBD1 (5 bases). V was shortened by 7 bases and J by 4 bases, with 13 bases between the two germline ends. The germline V gene encodes CDR1 MNHNS and CDR2 SASEGT. The CDR3 length is 13 residues. The CDR3 DNA reads as TGTGCCAGCACCCAGGGACGGAGCTATGGCTACACCTTC. It codes for CASTQGRSYGYTF.

This clonotype was seen repeatedly, ten times or more. This rearrangement joins TRBV20-1 to TRBJ2-7; D gene unclear. Trimming stripped 1 base from V and 7 bases from J, with 11 bases between. Germline CDR1 DFQATT, CDR2 SNEGSKA (reference sequence). The CDR3 runs to 12 residues. This chain's CDR3 is CSARALAEEQYF. In nucleotides, the CDR3 is TGCAGTGCTAGAGCATTGGCGGAAGAGCAGTACTTC.

This clonotype was detected ten times or more. The chain couples TRBV30 to TRBJ2-5, with D possibly TRBD1 on 5 matching bases. Trimming shortened V by 4 bases and J by 5 bases, and 20 bases separated the two germline ends. The CDR3 covers 15 residues. Germline assignment: CDR1 GTSNPN and CDR2 SVGIG (reference sequence). The CDR3 region is CAWKGLGGVGETQYF. The DNA of the CDR3 is TGTGCCTGGAAGGGGCTTGGTGGTGTCGGTGAGACCCAGTACTTC.

The V gene is TRBV6-1, the J gene TRBJ2-7; unclear D gene. V shed 7 bases and J shed 1 base, with 14 bases lying between them. Germline CDR1 is MNHNS and CDR2 is SASEGT. This CDR3 region has 14 residues. CDR3 in amino acids: CASTPRATSYEQYF. For the CDR3, the DNA is TGTGCCAGCACCCCAAGAGCTACGTCCTACGAGCAGTACTTC.

This clonotype has a count of ten or more. The chain couples TRBV3-1 to TRBJ1-1; D is unclear. Trimming cost V 4 bases and J 1 base, with 10 bases left between them. This CDR3 has 14 amino acids. Germline V gene lookup returns CDR1 LGHDT and CDR2 YNNKEL (reference sequence). The CDR3 protein is CASSPLKGNTEAFF. The CDR3 DNA reads TGTGCCAGCAGCCCTCTGAAGGGGAACACTGAAGCTTTCTTT.

This clonotype was counted many times. The chain joins TRBV12-3 or TRBV12-4 to TRBJ2-2; possibly TRBD2 for D (6 bases). The CDR3 totals 16 residues. The ends were cut back, 4 bases at V and 6 bases at J, with 18 bases in the middle. CDR3 DNA: TGTGCCAGCAGTTCCGCCGGAGGGAACACCGCCGGGGAGCTGTTTTTT. It translates to CASSSAGGNTAGELFF.

This clonotype was detected ten times or more. This sequence joins TRBV7-8 and TRBJ2-7; 7 bases map to TRBD2. The germline gives CDR1 SGHVS, CDR2 FQNEAQ. The ends lost 1 base at V and 3 bases at J; junction bases unmatched: 9. The CDR3 runs to 16 residues. CDR3 loop: CASSLERGGGIYEQYF. Written as DNA, the CDR3 is TGTGCCAGCAGCTTAGAGAGGGGCGGGGGTATCTACGAGCAGTACTTC.

The chain couples TRBV7-2 to TRBJ1-6; 11 bases line up with TRBD1. Germline CDR1 is SGHTA and CDR2 is FQGNSA. The CDR3 loop spans 18 amino acids. Trimming at V came to 5 bases and at J to 6 bases, leaving 12 bases not matched to a gene. The CDR3 nucleotides are TGTGCCAGCAGCCCTAGAGGGACAGGGGGAAGTCTTAATTCACCCCTCCACTTT. Its translation: CASSPRGTGGSLNSPLHF.

This clonotype was seen ten or more times. The CDR3 loop reads CASSEGRARRSEAFF. DNA for the CDR3: TGTGCCAGCAGTGAAGGTAGAGCGAGAAGAAGTGAAGCTTTCTTT. This chain connects TRBV6-1 to TRBJ1-1; D gene unclear. With 1 base removed from V and 7 bases from J, the gap between germline ends came to 16 bases. Germline loops: CDR1 MNHNS, CDR2 SASEGT. CDR3 length equals 15 residues.

The chain combines TRBV20-1 with TRBJ2-2, with TRBD2 matching 12 bases. This CDR3 comprises 17 residues. Losses at the gene ends were 6 bases for V and 6 bases for J; bases not matched to a gene: 14. Looked up from germline, CDR1 is DFQATT and CDR2 is SNEGSKA (reference sequence). The CDR3 loop is CSAIPPPRLAGAGELFF. The CDR3 region has the DNA TGCAGTGCCATACCTCCGCCGAGACTAGCGGGAGCCGGGGAGCTGTTTTTT.